The source of this T cell receptor beta chain is a study of siplizumab effects on memory and regulatory T cells. Study results and caveats: Naive T cells looked more diverse than memory cells, and they looked like major contributors to the alloresponse. For mappable alloreactive CD4+ clones, the mean Treg-derived fraction was roughly 70% with siplizumab and approximately 30% in controls.

V gave up 8 bases and J gave up 8 bases, with 18 bases separating them. The CDR3 is 14 residues long. Germline loops: CDR1 WNHNN, CDR2 SYGVQD (reference sequence). A remark on this clone: The antigen is not known.

Sequencing was performed with immunoSEQ multiplex PCR; in TCRdb, only in-frame clones are kept and a portion is missing. Here the sample spans 50,000 to 60,000 clones, more than 75% being singletons. This chain joins TRBV10-1 and TRBJ1-4; D call uncertain. The sequenced sample consisted of naive CD8+ T cells sorted from blood. The receptor was derived from a human donor in good health. This CDR3 reads CASSNGGWGEKLFF. In nucleotides, the CDR3 is TGCGCCAGCTCCAACGGCGGGTGGGGAGAAAAACTGTTTTTT.